This T cell receptor beta chain was sequenced in a study of OX40 agonist ivuxolimab in advanced cancers. Study background: The study reported partial responses in three patients: one hepatocellular carcinoma, two cutaneous melanoma.

This clone was detected once. This table comes from immunoSEQ multiplex PCR, and its TCRdb copy is limited to in-frame clones, with some not included. Counted here are more than 50,000 clones, around 88% occurring once; the ten biggest clones make up around 0.6%. The V and J ends lost 5 bases and 4 bases, in that order; junction bases with no gene match: 6. CDR1 SGHTS and CDR2 YDEGEE come from the germline V gene. CDR3 size: 14 residues. The V gene is TRBV5-8, the J gene TRBJ2-1; 7 bases are shared with TRBD2. The specimen comprised CD4+ or CD8+ T cells sorted from blood, sampled in a trial of the OX40 agonist ivuxolimab. This TCR came from an adult with an advanced solid tumor such as melanoma, head and neck, liver or kidney cancer. For the CDR3, the DNA is TGTGCCAGCAGTCTGGGACTACCATACAATGAGCAGTTCTTC. It specifies CASSLGLPYNEQFF.